This T cell receptor (beta chain) was retrieved from a study of response to subunit inactivated influenza vaccine. Study conclusions and caveats: Authors suggested each seasonal flu vaccination may recruit only limited numbers of new T cells.

Via MiXCR, TCRdb re-called the RT-PCR reads, giving one row per CDR3 protein. The sample lists around 710,000 distinct CDR3 sequences, about 15% occurring once. Concerning this clonotype: The antigen remains unidentified.

CDR3 length equals 12 residues. Between the trimmed V and J ends, which lost 6 bases and 10 bases, there was a span of 10 bases. Germline V lookup: CDR1 MNHEY, CDR2 SVGAGI. This sample comprised PBMCs from blood, obtained 14 days before vaccination. This chain links TRBV6-5 with TRBJ1-6; D remains unclear. The receptor's source is a man in his fifties who received an inactivated influenza vaccine. CDR3 sequence reads: CASRTATSPLHF. DNA of the CDR3: TGTGCCAGCAGGACCGCTACGTCACCCCTCCACTTT.